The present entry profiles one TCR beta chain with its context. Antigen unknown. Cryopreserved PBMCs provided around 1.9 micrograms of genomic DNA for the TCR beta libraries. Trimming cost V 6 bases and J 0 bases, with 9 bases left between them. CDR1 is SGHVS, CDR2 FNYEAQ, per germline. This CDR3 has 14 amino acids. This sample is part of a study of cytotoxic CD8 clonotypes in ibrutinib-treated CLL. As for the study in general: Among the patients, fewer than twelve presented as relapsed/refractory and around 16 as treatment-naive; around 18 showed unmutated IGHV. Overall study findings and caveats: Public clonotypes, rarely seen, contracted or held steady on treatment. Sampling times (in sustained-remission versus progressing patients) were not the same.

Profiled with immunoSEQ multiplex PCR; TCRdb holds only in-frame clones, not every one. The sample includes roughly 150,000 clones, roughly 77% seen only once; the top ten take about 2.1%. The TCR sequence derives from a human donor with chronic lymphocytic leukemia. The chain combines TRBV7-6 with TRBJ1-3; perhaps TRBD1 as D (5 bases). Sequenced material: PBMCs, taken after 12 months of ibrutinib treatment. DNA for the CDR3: TGTGCCAGCAGTCAAGGGGCCTCTGGAAACACCATATATTTT. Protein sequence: CASSQGASGNTIYF.